This TCR beta chain was documented in a study of blood T cell repertoires in COVID-19. The overall study: The origin of the acute and convalescent COVID-19 samples was the United States, Italy and Spain. From T cells, B-cell-depleted T cells, or PBMCs came the material, which was cDNA or gDNA.

Data came from immunoSEQ multiplex PCR; TCRdb stores just in-frame clones and leaves some out. The sample holds 120,000 to 150,000 clones, roughly four fifths seen once. V gave up 2 bases and J gave up 9 bases, with 21 bases separating them. The CDR3 is 16 amino acids. Germline-derived CDR1 and CDR2 are SGHKS and YYEKEE (reference sequence). The specimen sequenced was peripheral blood. The V gene is TRBV5-5, the J gene TRBJ2-1, with D perhaps matching TRBD1 (6 bases). This receptor was obtained from an elderly woman in a cohort sampled during active or convalescent COVID-19. This CDR3 is CASSFLQGRALFEQFF. In DNA form, the CDR3 reads TGTGCCAGCAGCTTTCTACAGGGCAGGGCATTGTTTGAGCAGTTCTTC.